This TCR beta chain was profiled in a study of cytomegalovirus exposure and HLA in healthy donors. Overall study findings and caveats: Serostatus for CMV was the only available immune exposure information.

The CDR3 is 13 residues long. V was shortened by 5 bases and J by 8 bases, with 15 bases between the two germline ends. Germline V CDR1 and CDR2: LNHNV, YYDKDF (reference sequence). Comments on this clone: Its specificity is unknown.

The study ran its PCR with 60 Vbeta and 13 Jbeta primers. Libraries were prepared by immunoSEQ multiplex PCR; TCRdb keeps only in-frame clonotypes and omits some of them. Its table lists about 140,000 clones. The source material was PBMCs. This clonotype was obtained from a male donor in good health and CMV-seronegative. This chain connects TRBV15 to TRBJ1-2; D is perhaps TRBD1 (6 bases). Here the CDR3 DNA reads TGTGCCACCAGCCGAGGGGGAGGCGACGGCTACACCTTC. This gives the protein CATSRGGGDGYTF.